Listed below are T cell receptor beta chains from one sample, sequenced in a study of tumor and adjacent non-tumor tissue in lung cancer. TCRdb recomputed calls from the multiplex PCR reads with MiXCR, one row per CDR3 protein. Counted here are roughly 120,000 distinct CDR3 sequences, about 65% occurring once; the ten biggest clones make up around 17%. The source material was distant non-tumor lung tissue. The receptors come from a man aged 60-69 years with non-small cell lung cancer. The CDR3 runs from the conserved cysteine through the conserved F or W. The D gene is left open where the match is weak. Rows may omit the clone size; those that give it use once, few, many or a size class.

- | 15 | TRBJ2-1 | TRBV5-1 | TRBD2 | TGCGCCAGCAGCGAACTAGCGGGAGCCAACAATGAGCAGCTCTTC | CASSELAGANNEQLF
- | 16 | TRBJ2-5 | TRBV4-3 | - | TGCGCCAGCAGCCGAGAAGCGGTGGGGTTCCAAGAGACCCAGTACTTC | CASSREAVGFQETQYF
- | 13 | TRBJ1-5 | TRBV6-2/TRBV6-3 | - | TGTGCCTGCAGGACAAGGGGCAATCAGCCCCAGCATTTT | CACRTRGNQPQHF
- | 15 | TRBJ2-1 | TRBV29-1 | TRBD2 | TGCATCGTTGGACCGGGGGGGACCTCCTACAATGTGCAGTTCTTC | CIVGPGGTSYNVQFF
- | 16 | TRBJ1-4 | TRBV6-1 | TRBD1 | TGTGCCAGCAATGACCAACCTGGACAGGCAAATGAAAAACTGTTTTTT | CASNDQPGQANEKLFF
many | 14 | TRBJ2-2 | TRBV5-1 | - | TGCGCCAGCAGTCGCGGTAGGAACACCGGGGAGCTGTTTTTT | CASSRGRNTGELFF
many | 13 | TRBJ1-1 | TRBV12-3/TRBV12-4 | - | TGTGCCAGCAGCCCCCGCCTGAACACTGAAGCTTTCTTT | CASSPRLNTEAFF
many | 18 | TRBJ2-3 | TRBV6-6 | - | TGTGCCAGCACTTCTTTGCGGGCCTTCCATTCTAGCACAGATACGCAGTATTTT | CASTSLRAFHSSTDTQYF
- | 15 | TRBJ2-7 | TRBV6-1 | - | TGTGCCAGCAGTTCATTGGGCGGGCAGGGCTACGAGCAGTACTTC | CASSSLGGQGYEQYF
- | 12 | TRBJ1-1 | TRBV5-1 | - | TGCGCCAGCAGCTTGGATCTCACTGAAGCTTTCTTT | CASSLDLTEAFF
- | 15 | TRBJ1-6 | TRBV12-3/TRBV12-4 | - | TGTGCCAGCAGTCCCACCTGGACATCAGATTCACCCCTTCACTTT | CASSPTWTSDSPLHF
- | 13 | TRBJ1-6 | TRBV11-2 | - | TGTGCCAGCAGCTTAGGGGGCACACCGTTTTACCACTTT | CASSLGGTPFYHF
many | 16 | TRBJ2-3 | TRBV6-6 | - | TGTGCCAGCAGTAATTCGGCCAGAGGGCTTACAGATACGCAGTATTTT | CASSNSARGLTDTQYF
few | 14 | TRBJ2-1 | TRBV28 | - | TGTGCCAGCAGTTTATTGGGATCCTACAATGAGCAGTTCTTC | CASSLLGSYNEQFF
- | 15 | TRBJ2-1 | TRBV11-3 | - | TGTACCAGCGGCCTAGGAACAGGGTTTGGGAATGAGCAATTCTTC | CTSGLGTGFGNEQFF
- | 14 | TRBJ2-1 | TRBV6-4 | - | TGTGCCAGCAGTGCGAGTAGTGCGACGGGGGAGCAGTTCTTC | CASSASSATGEQFF
- | 16 | TRBJ2-1 | TRBV11-2 | - | TGTGCCAGCAGCTTAATGGGCAGGGTGGGTTTCGATGAGCAGTTCTTC | CASSLMGRVGFDEQFF
- | 16 | TRBJ2-3 | TRBV29-1 | TRBD1 | TGCAACGTTGAGTGCACAGGGGGCGGGTTGGCAGATACGCAGTATTTT | CNVECTGGGLADTQYF
many | 18 | TRBJ1-5 | TRBV6-2/TRBV6-3 | - | TGTGCCAGCAACCCCGCGTACTGGGACACCGACTTTATTCAGCCCCAGCATTTT | CASNPAYWDTDFIQPQHF
- | 12 | TRBJ1-1 | TRBV15 | TRBD1 | TGTGCCACCAACAGAGAGGGACAGGGAACTTTCTTT | CATNREGQGTFF
- | 15 | TRBJ2-5 | TRBV20-1 | - | TGCAGTGCTAGTGAGTGGGGTAGGGGGCAAGAGACCCAGTACTTC | CSASEWGRGQETQYF
many | 14 | TRBJ2-3 | TRBV4-3 | - | TGCGCCAGCAGCCAAGAAGCTCGGAAAGATACGCAGTATTTT | CASSQEARKDTQYF
many | 13 | TRBJ1-4 | TRBV28 | - | TGTGCCAGCAGTCTGAGGGCTCTCGAAAAACTGTTTTTT | CASSLRALEKLFF
many | 14 | TRBJ1-1 | TRBV29-1 | - | TGCAGCGTCTCCGTGTTGGGGGGGGGGACTGAAGCTTTCTTT | CSVSVLGGGTEAFF